Following are 7 T cell receptor beta chains from one sample sequenced in a study of T cells in Graves' hyperthyroidism and ophthalmopathy (dated by TCRdb to the late 2010s). Receptor libraries were prepared by multiplex PCR. Instrument on record: Illumina HiSeq 2000. The TCR beta CDR3 regions were amplified from the RNA transcripts. A first-round RT-PCR of the TCR CDR3 used the HTBI primer set with the Qiagen OneStep RT-PCR kit. Through fastp at Q25 and MiXCR, TCRdb rebuilt clones from the public reads, retaining in-frame beta chains. Merged by CDR3 protein, the rows form single entries marked with the most common genes and DNA. The sample records around 380,000 distinct CDR3 sequences, approximately 13% of which are singletons. The top ten clonotypes cover roughly 20% of the sample. Specimen: blood. Every receptor here comes from a man aged 30 to 39 with Graves' hyperthyroidism that later progressed to Graves' ophthalmopathy.

The V gene is TRBV29-1, the J gene TRBJ2-3, with 7 positions matching TRBD1. Trimming removed 7 bases from V and 4 bases from J; junction bases left unmatched: 5. Germline V lookup: CDR1 SQVTM, CDR2 ANQGSEA. The CDR3 spans 12 residues. CDR3 nucleotides: TGCAGCGGCGCCACAGGGGCAGATACGCAGTATTTT. Encoded protein: CSGATGADTQYF.

Turning to this clonotype: This clone may be a read error of a much larger clone one base away. This sequence joins TRBV6-5 and TRBJ1-3; no reliable D call. The V end lost 4 bases, the J end lost 2 bases, and 15 bases lay between the germline ends. The CDR3 loop spans 16 amino acids. Germline V gene lookup returns CDR1 MNHEY and CDR2 SVGAGI. CDR3 sequence (DNA): TGTGCCAGCAGTTCCTCTCCGTACCTCCCTGGAAACACCATATATTTT. Its protein product is CASSSSPYLPGNTIYF.

The gene calls are TRBV15 and TRBJ1-1; D is ambiguous. The V gene's germline CDR1 is LNHNV and CDR2 YYDKDF (reference sequence). The CDR3 is 14 amino acids. The V gene lost 1 base and the J gene lost 6 bases, with 12 bases spanning the gap. In nucleotides, the CDR3 is TGTGCCACCAGCAGAGTGGCAGTTGAATCTGAAGCTTTCTTT. This translates into CATSRVAVESEAFF.

This clonotype was counted only a few times. The chain joins TRBV29-1 to TRBJ2-7; tentative D call: TRBD1 (6 bases). The ends were cut back, 5 bases at V and 5 bases at J, with 13 bases in the middle. CDR3 length equals 12 residues. Germline V lookup: CDR1 SQVTM, CDR2 ANQGSEA. Here the CDR3 DNA reads TGCAGCGTTTATCAGGGGTTCAACGAGCAGTACTTC. This sequence encodes CSVYQGFNEQYF.

This clonotype was seen only a few times. The CDR3 DNA follows: TGCAGTGCTAGGGTGGGACCTCAAGAGACCCAGTACTTC. Encoded protein: CSARVGPQETQYF. The rearrangement joins TRBV20-1 to TRBJ2-5; D possibly uses TRBD1 or TRBD2 (5 bases each). V lost 3 bases, J lost 2 bases, and 10 bases lay in between. This CDR3 spans 13 amino acids. CDR1 is DFQATT and CDR2 is SNEGSKA in the germline V gene (reference sequence).

This clonotype came up many times. The chain is built from TRBV11-3 and TRBJ2-7, with 11 nucleotides matching TRBD2. CDR1 SGHNT and CDR2 YENEEA come from the germline V gene. V gave up 2 bases and J gave up 0 bases; unmatched junction bases: 12. The CDR3 contains 19 residues. CDR3 loop: CASSLSGALAGAYSYEQYF. The CDR3 DNA is TGTGCCAGCAGCTTATCAGGGGCACTAGCGGGGGCCTACTCCTACGAGCAGTACTTC.

This clonotype was detected only a few times. The V gene is TRBV13, the J gene TRBJ1-6; D ambiguous. Germline-derived CDR1 and CDR2 are PRHDT and FYEKMQ (reference sequence). The V gene lost 0 bases and the J gene lost 15 bases, with 6 bases spanning the gap. The CDR3 sequence is 11 residues long. DNA for the CDR3: TGTGCCAGCAGCTTAGGACTGGGCCTCCACTTT. It yields the protein CASSLGLGLHF. The variable domain in full, with the rest retrieved from reference TRBV13 and TRBJ1-6, is AAGVIQSPRHLIKEKRETATLKCYPIPRHDTVYWYQQGPGQDPQFLISFYEKMQSDKGSIPDRFSAQQFSDYHSELNMSSLELGDSALYFCASSLGLGLHFGNGTRLTVT.